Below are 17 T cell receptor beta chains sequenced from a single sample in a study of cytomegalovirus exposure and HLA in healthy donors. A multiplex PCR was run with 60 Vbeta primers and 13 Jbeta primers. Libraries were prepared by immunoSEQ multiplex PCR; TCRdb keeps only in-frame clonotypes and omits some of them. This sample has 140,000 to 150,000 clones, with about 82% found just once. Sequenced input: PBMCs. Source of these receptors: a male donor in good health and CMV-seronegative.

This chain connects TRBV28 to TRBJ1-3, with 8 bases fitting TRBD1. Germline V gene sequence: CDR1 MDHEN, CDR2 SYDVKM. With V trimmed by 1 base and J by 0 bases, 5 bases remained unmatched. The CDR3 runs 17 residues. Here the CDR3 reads CASSLFGQGYSGNTIYF. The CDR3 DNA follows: TGTGCCAGCAGTTTATTCGGACAGGGCTACTCTGGAAACACCATATATTTT.

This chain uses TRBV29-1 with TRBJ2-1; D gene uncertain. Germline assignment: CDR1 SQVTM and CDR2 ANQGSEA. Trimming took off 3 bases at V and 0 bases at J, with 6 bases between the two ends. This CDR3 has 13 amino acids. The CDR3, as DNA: TGCAGCGTTGATGGTAGCTCCTACAATGAGCAGTTCTTC. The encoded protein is CSVDGSSYNEQFF.

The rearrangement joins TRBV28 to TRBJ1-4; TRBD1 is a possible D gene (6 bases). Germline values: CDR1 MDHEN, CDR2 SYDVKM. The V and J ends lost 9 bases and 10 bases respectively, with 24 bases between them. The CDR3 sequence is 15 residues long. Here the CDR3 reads CASNVSGARRGKLFF. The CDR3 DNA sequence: TGTGCCAGTAACGTCTCAGGGGCCAGACGGGGAAAACTGTTTTTT.

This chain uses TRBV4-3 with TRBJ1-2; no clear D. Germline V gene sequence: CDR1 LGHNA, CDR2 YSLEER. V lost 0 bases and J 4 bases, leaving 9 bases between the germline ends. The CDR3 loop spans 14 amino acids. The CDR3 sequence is CASSQDVELYGYTF. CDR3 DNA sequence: TGCGCCAGCAGCCAAGACGTAGAACTCTATGGCTACACCTTC.

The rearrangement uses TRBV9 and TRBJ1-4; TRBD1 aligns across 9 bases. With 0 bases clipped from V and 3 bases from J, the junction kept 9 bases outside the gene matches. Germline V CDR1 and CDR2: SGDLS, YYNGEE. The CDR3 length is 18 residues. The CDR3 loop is CASSVGGLDRGSNEKLFF. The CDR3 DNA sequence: TGTGCCAGCAGCGTAGGGGGACTGGACAGGGGATCTAATGAAAAACTGTTTTTT. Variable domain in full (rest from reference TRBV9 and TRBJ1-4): DSGVTQTPKHLITATGQRVTLRCSPRSGDLSVYWYQQSLDQGLQFLIQYYNGEERAKGNILERFSAQQFPDLHSELNLSSLELGDSALYFCASSVGGLDRGSNEKLFFGSGTQLSVL.

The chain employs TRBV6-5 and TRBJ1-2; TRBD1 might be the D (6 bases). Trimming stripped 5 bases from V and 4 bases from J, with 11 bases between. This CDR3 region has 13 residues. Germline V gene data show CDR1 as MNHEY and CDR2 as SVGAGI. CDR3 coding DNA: TGTGCCAGCAGTACTACAGGGTTCTATGGCTACACCTTC. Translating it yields CASSTTGFYGYTF.

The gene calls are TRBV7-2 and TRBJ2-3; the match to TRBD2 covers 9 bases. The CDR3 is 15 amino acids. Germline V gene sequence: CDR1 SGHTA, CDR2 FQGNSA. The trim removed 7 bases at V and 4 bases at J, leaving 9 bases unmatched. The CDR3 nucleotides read TGTGCCAGCACCCAAGAGGCTAGCGGGGCAGATACGCAGTATTTT. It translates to CASTQEASGADTQYF.

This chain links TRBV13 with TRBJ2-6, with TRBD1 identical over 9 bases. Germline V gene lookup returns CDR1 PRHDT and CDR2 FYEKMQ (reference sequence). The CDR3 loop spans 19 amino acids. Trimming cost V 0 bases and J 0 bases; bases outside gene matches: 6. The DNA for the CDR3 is TGTGCCAGCAGCTTAGGTAGGGACAGGGCTCGCTCTGGGGCCAACGTCCTGACTTTC. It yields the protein CASSLGRDRARSGANVLTF.

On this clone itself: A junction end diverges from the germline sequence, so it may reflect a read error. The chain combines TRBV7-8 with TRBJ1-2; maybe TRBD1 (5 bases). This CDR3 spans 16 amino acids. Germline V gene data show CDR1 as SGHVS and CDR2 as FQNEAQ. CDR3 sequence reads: CASSPNPRRVTNGHTF. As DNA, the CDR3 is TGTGCCAGCAGCCCGAACCCGCGCAGGGTGACGAATGGCCACACCTTC. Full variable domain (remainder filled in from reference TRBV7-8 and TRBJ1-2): GAGVSQSPRYKVAKRGQDVALRCDPISGHVSLFWYQQALGQGPEFLTYFQNEAQLDKSGLPSDRFFAERPEGSVSTLKIQRTQQEDSAVYLCASSPNPRRVTNGHTFGSGTRLTVV.

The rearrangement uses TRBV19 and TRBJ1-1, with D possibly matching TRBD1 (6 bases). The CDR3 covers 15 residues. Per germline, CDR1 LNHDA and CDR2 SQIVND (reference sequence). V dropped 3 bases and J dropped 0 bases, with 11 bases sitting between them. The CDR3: CASSIKWDMNTEAFF. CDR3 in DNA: TGTGCCAGTAGTATTAAGTGGGACATGAACACTGAAGCTTTCTTT.

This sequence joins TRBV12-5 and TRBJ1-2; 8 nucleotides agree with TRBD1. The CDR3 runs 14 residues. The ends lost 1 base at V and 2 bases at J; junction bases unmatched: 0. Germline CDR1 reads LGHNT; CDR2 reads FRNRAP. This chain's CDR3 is CASGLDRGNYGYTF. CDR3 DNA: TGTGCTAGTGGTTTGGACAGGGGGAACTATGGCTACACCTTC.

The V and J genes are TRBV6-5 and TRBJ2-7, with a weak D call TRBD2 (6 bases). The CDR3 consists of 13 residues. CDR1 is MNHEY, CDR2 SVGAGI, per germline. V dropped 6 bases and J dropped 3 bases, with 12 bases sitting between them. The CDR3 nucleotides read TGTGCCAGCAGCCCCGTTAGCGGCTACGAGCAGTACTTC. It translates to CASSPVSGYEQYF.

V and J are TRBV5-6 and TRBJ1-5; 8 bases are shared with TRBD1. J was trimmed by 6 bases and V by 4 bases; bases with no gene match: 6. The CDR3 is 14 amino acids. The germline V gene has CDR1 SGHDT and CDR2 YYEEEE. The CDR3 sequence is CASSDQGAGQPQHF. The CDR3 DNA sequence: TGTGCCAGCAGCGATCAGGGGGCCGGTCAGCCCCAGCATTTT.

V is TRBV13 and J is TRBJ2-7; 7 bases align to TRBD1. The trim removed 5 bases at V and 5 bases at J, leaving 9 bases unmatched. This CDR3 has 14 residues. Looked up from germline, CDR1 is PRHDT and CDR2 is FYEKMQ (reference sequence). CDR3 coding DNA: TGTGCCAGCAGCCTCACTGACAGGGACCACGAGCAGTACTTC. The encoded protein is CASSLTDRDHEQYF.

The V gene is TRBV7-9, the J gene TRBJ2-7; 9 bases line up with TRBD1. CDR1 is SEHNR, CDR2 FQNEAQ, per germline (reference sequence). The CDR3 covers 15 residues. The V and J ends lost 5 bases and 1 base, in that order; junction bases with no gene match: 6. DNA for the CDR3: TGTGCCAGCAGCCCAGGGGGACAGGGATCCTACGAGCAGTACTTC. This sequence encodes CASSPGGQGSYEQYF.

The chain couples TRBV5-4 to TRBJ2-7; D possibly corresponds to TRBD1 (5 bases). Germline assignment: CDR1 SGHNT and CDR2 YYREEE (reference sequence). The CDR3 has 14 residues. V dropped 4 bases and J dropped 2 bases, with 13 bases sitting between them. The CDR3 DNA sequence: TGTGCCAGCAGCGGAAGACAGAGCACCTACGAGCAGTACTTC. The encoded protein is CASSGRQSTYEQYF.

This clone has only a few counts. In DNA form, the CDR3 reads TGTGCCAGCAGTTCAGACAAACGAGCTAACTATGGCTACACCTTC. Its protein is CASSSDKRANYGYTF. The V gene is TRBV6-6, the J gene TRBJ1-2; no clear D. Trimming removed 4 bases from V and 0 bases from J, with 12 bases in between. This CDR3 has 15 residues. The germline gives CDR1 MNHNY, CDR2 SVGAGI (reference sequence).